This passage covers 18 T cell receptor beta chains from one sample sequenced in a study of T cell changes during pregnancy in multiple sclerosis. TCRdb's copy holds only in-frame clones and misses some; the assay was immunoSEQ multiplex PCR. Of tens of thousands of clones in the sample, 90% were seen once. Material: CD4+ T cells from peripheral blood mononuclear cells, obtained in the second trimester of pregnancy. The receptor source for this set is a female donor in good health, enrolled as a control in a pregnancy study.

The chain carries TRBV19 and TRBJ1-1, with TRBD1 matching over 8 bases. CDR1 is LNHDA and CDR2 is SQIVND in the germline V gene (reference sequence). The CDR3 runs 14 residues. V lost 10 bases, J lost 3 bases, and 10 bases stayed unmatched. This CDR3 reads CATYRTGKDTEAFF. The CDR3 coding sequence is TGTGCCACCTACAGGACAGGGAAGGACACTGAAGCTTTCTTT.

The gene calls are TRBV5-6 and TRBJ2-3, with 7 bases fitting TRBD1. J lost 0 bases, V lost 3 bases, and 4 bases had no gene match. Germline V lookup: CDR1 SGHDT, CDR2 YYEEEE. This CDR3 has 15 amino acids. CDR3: CASSSGQLSTDTQYF. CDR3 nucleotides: TGTGCCAGCAGCTCGGGACAGCTCAGCACAGATACGCAGTATTTT.

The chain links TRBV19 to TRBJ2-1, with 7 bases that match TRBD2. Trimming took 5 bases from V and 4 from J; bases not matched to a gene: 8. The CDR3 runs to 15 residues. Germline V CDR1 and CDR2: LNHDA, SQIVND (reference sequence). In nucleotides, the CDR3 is TGTGCCAGTAGTTCTTTCCAGCGGGATTACAATGAGCAGTTCTTC. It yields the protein CASSSFQRDYNEQFF.

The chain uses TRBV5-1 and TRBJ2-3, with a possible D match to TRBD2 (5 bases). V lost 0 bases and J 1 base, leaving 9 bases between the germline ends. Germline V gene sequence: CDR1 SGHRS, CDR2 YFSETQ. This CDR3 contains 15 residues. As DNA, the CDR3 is TGCGCCAGCAGCTTGGCTGGGCGGGGCACAGATACGCAGTATTTT. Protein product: CASSLAGRGTDTQYF.

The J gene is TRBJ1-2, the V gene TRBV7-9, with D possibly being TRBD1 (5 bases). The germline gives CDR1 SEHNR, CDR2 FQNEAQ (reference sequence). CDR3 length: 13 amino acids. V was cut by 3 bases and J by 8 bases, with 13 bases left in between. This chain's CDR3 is CASSLSGDVGYTF. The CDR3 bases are TGTGCCAGCAGCTTGTCGGGGGACGTCGGCTACACCTTC.

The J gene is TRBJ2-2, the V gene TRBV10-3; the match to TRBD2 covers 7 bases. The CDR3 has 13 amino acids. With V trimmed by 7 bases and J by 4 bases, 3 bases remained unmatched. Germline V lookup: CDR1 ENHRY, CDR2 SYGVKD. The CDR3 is CAITLAVTGELFF. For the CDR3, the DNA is TGTGCCATCACGCTAGCGGTCACCGGGGAGCTGTTTTTT.

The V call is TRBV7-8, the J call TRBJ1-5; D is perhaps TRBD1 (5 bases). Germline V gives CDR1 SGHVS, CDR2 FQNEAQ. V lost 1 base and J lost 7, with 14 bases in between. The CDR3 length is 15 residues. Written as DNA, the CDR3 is TGTGCCAGCAGCTTAGTGGCAGGGCACGTCCAGCCCCAGCATTTT. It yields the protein CASSLVAGHVQPQHF.

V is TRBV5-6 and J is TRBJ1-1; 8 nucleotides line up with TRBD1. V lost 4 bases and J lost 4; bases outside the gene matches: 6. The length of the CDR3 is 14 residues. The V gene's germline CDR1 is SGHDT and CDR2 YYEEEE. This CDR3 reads CASSRTGPGTEAFF. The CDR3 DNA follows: TGTGCCAGCAGCCGGACAGGGCCGGGCACTGAAGCTTTCTTT. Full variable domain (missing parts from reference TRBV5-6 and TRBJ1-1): DAGVTQSPTHLIKTRGQQVTLRCSPKSGHDTVSWYQQALGQGPQFIFQYYEEEERQRGNFPDRFSGHQFPNYSSELNVNALLLGDSALYLCASSRTGPGTEAFFGQGTRLTVV.

The CDR3 DNA sequence: TGTGCCAGCAGCTCCGGACTACTTTCCTACGAGCAGTACTTC. This gives the protein CASSSGLLSYEQYF. The chain uses TRBV7-2 and TRBJ2-7; D is perhaps TRBD2 (6 bases). The V gene lost 4 bases and the J gene lost 1 base, with 11 bases spanning the gap. The V gene's germline CDR1 is SGHTA and CDR2 FQGNSA. The CDR3 loop spans 14 amino acids.

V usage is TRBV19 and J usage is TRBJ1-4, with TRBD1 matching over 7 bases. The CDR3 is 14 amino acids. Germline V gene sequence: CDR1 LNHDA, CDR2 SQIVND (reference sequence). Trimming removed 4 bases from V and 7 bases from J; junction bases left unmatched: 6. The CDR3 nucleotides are TGTGCCAGTAGTACTCCCGGACAGGTTGAAAAACTGTTTTTT. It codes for CASSTPGQVEKLFF.

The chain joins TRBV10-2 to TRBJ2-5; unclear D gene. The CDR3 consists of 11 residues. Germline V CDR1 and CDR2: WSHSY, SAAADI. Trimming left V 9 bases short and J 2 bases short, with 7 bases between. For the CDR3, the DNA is TGCGCCAGTGGGCAGCAAGAGACCCAGTACTTC. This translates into CASGQQETQYF.

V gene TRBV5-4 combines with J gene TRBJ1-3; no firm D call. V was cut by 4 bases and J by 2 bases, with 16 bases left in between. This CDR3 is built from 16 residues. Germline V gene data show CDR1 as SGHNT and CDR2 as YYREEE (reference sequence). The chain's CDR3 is CASSERAIDPGNTIYF. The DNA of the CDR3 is TGTGCCAGCAGCGAGAGGGCCATCGATCCTGGAAACACCATATATTTT.

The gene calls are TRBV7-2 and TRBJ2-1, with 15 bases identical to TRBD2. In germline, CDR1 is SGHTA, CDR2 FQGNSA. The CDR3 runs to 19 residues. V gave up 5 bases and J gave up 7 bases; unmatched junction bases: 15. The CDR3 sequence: CASSPLWGLAGGKGNEQFF. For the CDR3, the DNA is TGTGCCAGCAGCCCCCTCTGGGGACTAGCGGGGGGAAAGGGAAATGAGCAGTTCTTC. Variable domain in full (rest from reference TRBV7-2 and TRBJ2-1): GAGVSQSPSNKVTEKGKDVELRCDPISGHTALYWYRQSLGQGLEFLIYFQGNSAPDKSGLPSDRFSAERTGGSVSTLTIQRTQQEDSAVYLCASSPLWGLAGGKGNEQFFGPGTRLTVL.

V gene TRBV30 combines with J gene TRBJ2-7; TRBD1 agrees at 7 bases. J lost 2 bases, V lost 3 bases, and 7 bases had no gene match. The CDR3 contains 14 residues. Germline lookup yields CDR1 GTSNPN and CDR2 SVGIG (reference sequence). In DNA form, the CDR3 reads TGTGCCTGGAGGAACAGGGGCGGCCCCTACGAGCAGTACTTC. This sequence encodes CAWRNRGGPYEQYF.

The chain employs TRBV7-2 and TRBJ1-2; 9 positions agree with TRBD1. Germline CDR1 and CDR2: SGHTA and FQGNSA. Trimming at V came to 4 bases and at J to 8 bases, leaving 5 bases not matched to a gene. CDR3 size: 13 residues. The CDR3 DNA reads TGTGCCAGCAGCTCACAGGGGGCCGGGGGCTACACCTTC. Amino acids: CASSSQGAGGYTF.

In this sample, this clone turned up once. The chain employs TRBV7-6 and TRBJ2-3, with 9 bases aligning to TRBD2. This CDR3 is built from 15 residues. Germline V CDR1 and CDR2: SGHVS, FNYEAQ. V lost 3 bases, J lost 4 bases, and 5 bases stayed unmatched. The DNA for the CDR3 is TGTGCCAGCAGCTTGATGGCGGGGGGGGCAGATACGCAGTATTTT. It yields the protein CASSLMAGGADTQYF.

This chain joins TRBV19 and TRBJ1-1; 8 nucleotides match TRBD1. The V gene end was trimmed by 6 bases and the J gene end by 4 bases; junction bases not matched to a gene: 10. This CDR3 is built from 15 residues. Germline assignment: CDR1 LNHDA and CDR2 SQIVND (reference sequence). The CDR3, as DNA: TGTGCCAGTAGAAGACAGGGGATGGGGGTCACTGAAGCTTTCTTT. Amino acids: CASRRQGMGVTEAFF.

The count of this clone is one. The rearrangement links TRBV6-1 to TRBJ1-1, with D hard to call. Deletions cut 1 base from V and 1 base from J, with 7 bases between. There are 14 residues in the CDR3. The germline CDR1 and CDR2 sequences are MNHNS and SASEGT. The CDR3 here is CASSEVPGNTEAFF. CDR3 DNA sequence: TGTGCCAGCAGTGAAGTCCCGGGGAACACTGAAGCTTTCTTT.